This is a list of T cell receptor beta chains from one sample in a study of cytomegalovirus exposure and HLA in healthy donors. Generated by immunoSEQ multiplex PCR, the TCRdb table keeps only in-frame clones and is missing some. The sample yields over 140,000 clones, around 80% seen once. The sequenced sample consisted of PBMCs. The origin of the receptors is a man aged 25 to 40 in good health and CMV-seropositive. Each CDR3 is given without its conserved first and last residue.

v_gene	j_gene	CDR3aa
TRBV9	TRBJ2-5	ASSVGDSSGSEETQY
TRBV11-2	TRBJ2-7	ASRSVLAGVYEQY
TRBV7-2	TRBJ1-2	ASSLGGAASYYT
TRBV5-5	TRBJ2-7	ASSLGLAGGYEQY
TRBV28	TRBJ1-1	ASSLRGITGGVGTEAF
TRBV5-8	TRBJ1-5	ASGFLTGGDQPQH
TRBV7-8	TRBJ2-5	ASSSVEETQY
TRBV5-1	TRBJ2-7	ASSSGETTRYEQY
TRBV5-1	TRBJ2-5	ASSLGTTNHQETQY
TRBV7-2	TRBJ1-3	ASSLNSFSGNTIY
TRBV19	TRBJ1-2	ASTRNGGDGYT
TRBV6-5	TRBJ2-7	ASSYGQVYEQY
TRBV6-5	TRBJ2-3	AVGGWSTDTQY
TRBV6-1	.	ASSTSDEQY
TRBV6-6	TRBJ2-1	ASSYGQRNEQF
TRBV7-2	TRBJ1-2	ASKDTGRQPYGYT
TRBV4-2	TRBJ1-5	ASSQRSAGQPQH
TRBV9	TRBJ2-1	ASSAHAGTGSYNEQF
TRBV21-1	TRBJ2-7	ASSKEGTGRSYEQY
TRBV5-4	TRBJ2-3	ASSSGQPLGTDTQY
TRBV7-7	TRBJ2-7	ASSPQQGAGEQY
TRBV2	TRBJ2-3	ASRTEASTDTQY
TRBV7-6	TRBJ2-3	ASSPGTSGRAPLAPPYTQY
TRBV19	TRBJ1-4	ASSTSWTGAGATNEKLF
TRBV19	TRBJ1-5	ASSIGVRQPQH
TRBV30	TRBJ2-7	AWSVYGTGARSEQY
TRBV7-8	TRBJ2-7	ASSISTSAYEQY
TRBV5-1	TRBJ2-3	ASSPQPDLNTDTQY
TRBV10-3	TRBJ1-2	ATTTGTSYGYT
TRBV6-6	TRBJ1-5	ASSYVGDQPQH
TRBV9	TRBJ2-2	ASSVSENTGELF
TRBV19	TRBJ1-2	ASSKGTGANYGYT
TRBV7-8	TRBJ2-5	ASRSNRVGEETQY
TRBV11-1	TRBJ2-3	ASSRGLAGSTDTQY
TRBV19	TRBJ1-5	ASSTGSGQPQH
TRBV9	TRBJ1-1	ASSADGQPWTEAF
TRBV4-2	TRBJ2-5	ASSQRLAGEETQY
TRBV7-9	TRBJ2-1	ASSSWTSGIYNEQF
TRBV9	TRBJ1-3	ASSVGDRYSGNTIY
TRBV7-9	TRBJ2-3	SSSLVAGGTDTQY
TRBV6-1	TRBJ2-4	ASNKGAAKNIQY
TRBV2	TRBJ1-5	ASSETGVPQH
TRBV15	TRBJ2-3	ATRWGTGGTDTQY
TRBV6-7	TRBJ1-2	ASRTDRAPNYGYT
TRBV5-1	.	ASSPGLPEQY
TRBV6-5	TRBJ1-6	ASSSRQGGGSPLH
TRBV4-1	TRBJ2-5	ASSYGTGTETQY
TRBV6-1	TRBJ1-5	ASSATHRGNQPQH
TRBV27	TRBJ2-7	ASSLGAGGTYEQY
TRBV6-5	TRBJ2-3	ASSVRGPDTQY
TRBV2	TRBJ2-1	ASSSAGTGGHREQF
TRBV9	TRBJ2-1	ASSVDGTSGSNEQF
TRBV28	TRBJ2-5	ASRPASAGEETQY
TRBV19	TRBJ1-1	ASSSETGEAF
TRBV20-1	TRBJ2-7	SARDLDEQY
TRBV14	TRBJ2-7	ASSQDIGAWREQY
TRBV18	TRBJ2-3	ASSPRGGEAGLNTQY
TRBV19	TRBJ2-7	ASSIGQANAYEQY
TRBV28	TRBJ1-5	ASSWTQGAQPQH
TRBV10-1	TRBJ2-1	ATSRLAGGSNEQF